This is a list of T cell receptor beta chains from one sample in a study of cytomegalovirus exposure and HLA in healthy donors. Assay: immunoSEQ multiplex PCR; the TCRdb copy retains only in-frame clones and omits some. This table holds 81,000 or so clones, around 80% found once. The sequenced sample was PBMCs. Receptors were obtained from a man aged 50 to 59 in good health and CMV-seropositive. Both conserved end residues are part of each CDR3. A D gene is named only where the DNA matches it firmly. Size is omitted from some rows. Given values are once, few, many or a class for expanded clones.

D: TRBD2
size: -
J: TRBJ2-7
V: TRBV2
DNA: TGTGCCAGCAGTGAAAGTCTAGCGGGATCCTTTGAGCAGTACTTC
CDR3: CASSESLAGSFEQYF

D: -
size: once
J: TRBJ2-5
V: TRBV7-3
DNA: TGTGCCAGCAGCTTATACGGGGTAGAGACCCAGTACTTC
CDR3: CASSLYGVETQYF

D: TRBD1
size: -
J: TRBJ1-2
V: TRBV30
DNA: TGTGCCTGGGACAGGGGAAGCTTC
CDR3: CAWDRGSF

D: -
size: -
J: TRBJ1-4
V: TRBV27
DNA: TGTGCCAGCAGTTTTCACAGGTCTGGGGTCTCCGGCAAACTGTTTTTT
CDR3: CASSFHRSGVSGKLFF

D: TRBD2
size: -
J: TRBJ2-3
V: TRBV14
DNA: TGTGCCAGCAGCCGACTAGCGGGAGCCGATACGCAGTATTTT
CDR3: CASSRLAGADTQYF

D: TRBD2
size: once
J: TRBJ2-4
V: TRBV19
DNA: TGTGCCAGTAGGCCGGGACTAGCGTACAGTCTAGCCAAAAACAGTCAGTACTTC
CDR3: CASRPGLAYSLAKNSQYF

D: TRBD2
size: -
J: TRBJ2-1
V: TRBV9
DNA: TGTGCCAGCAGCGTAGCGGGACTAGCGGGAGGGCCTTGGGAGCAGTTCTTC
CDR3: CASSVAGLAGGPWEQFF

D: TRBD1
size: -
J: TRBJ2-5
V: TRBV14
DNA: TGTGCCAGCAGCCAAAAGATACAGGGGACAGGACCATCACAAGAGACCCAGTACTTC
CDR3: CASSQKIQGTGPSQETQYF

D: -
size: -
J: TRBJ2-5
V: TRBV5-6
DNA: TGTGCCAGCAGCTTGGTAACTAGCCTCTCTGGAGGGACCCAGTACTTC
CDR3: CASSLVTSLSGGTQYF

D: -
size: -
J: TRBJ2-7
V: TRBV2
DNA: TGTGCCAGCAACACCGGGACTCATTTAGAGCAGTACTTC
CDR3: CASNTGTHLEQYF

D: TRBD2
size: -
J: TRBJ2-2
V: TRBV10-2
DNA: TGCGCCAGCAGTCCAGGGACTAGCGGTTACACCGGGGAGCTGTTTTTT
CDR3: CASSPGTSGYTGELFF

D: TRBD2
size: -
J: TRBJ2-1
V: TRBV6-6
DNA: TGTGCCAGCATCAATAGCGGGAGGGCCTTTCAAGATGAGCAGTTCTTC
CDR3: CASINSGRAFQDEQFF

D: -
size: few
J: TRBJ2-7
V: TRBV28
DNA: TGTGCCAGCAGGGTTAGCGGAGCCTCCTACGAGCAGTACTTC
CDR3: CASRVSGASYEQYF

D: -
size: -
J: TRBJ2-7
V: TRBV7-8
DNA: TGTGCCAGCAGCTTAGGAGGAGGCGAGCAGTACTTC
CDR3: CASSLGGGEQYF

D: TRBD2
size: -
J: TRBJ2-2
V: TRBV9
DNA: TGTGCCAGCAGGGGGACTAGCGGGAGCATCGGGGAGCTGTTTTTT
CDR3: CASRGTSGSIGELFF

D: -
size: -
J: TRBJ1-2
V: TRBV7-9
DNA: TGTTCCAGCAGCTTCGAGATTAACTATGGCTACACCTTC
CDR3: CSSSFEINYGYTF

D: -
size: few
J: TRBJ1-3
V: TRBV4-1
DNA: TGCGCCAGCAGCTCCCCGACAGGCCTCTCTGGAAACACCATATATTTT
CDR3: CASSSPTGLSGNTIYF

D: TRBD1
size: -
J: TRBJ1-1
V: TRBV11-2
DNA: TGTGCCAGCAGCTTAGTGCCGACAGGGGGGACTGAAGCTTTCTTT
CDR3: CASSLVPTGGTEAFF

D: -
size: -
J: TRBJ1-1
V: TRBV27
DNA: TGTGCCAGCAGTTTAGTCAGGGAACAGAACACTGAAGCTTTCTTT
CDR3: CASSLVREQNTEAFF

D: TRBD1
size: -
J: TRBJ1-1
V: TRBV29-1
DNA: TGCAGCGTGATATTCGTCCCGGGACAGGGACCGAAGGTCTTGAACACTGAAGCTTTCTTT
CDR3: CSVIFVPGQGPKVLNTEAFF

D: TRBD2
size: few
J: TRBJ2-3
V: TRBV10-3
DNA: TGTGCCATCAGACCTAAAATAGCGGGAGGCCCCACAGATACGCAGTATTTT
CDR3: CAIRPKIAGGPTDTQYF

D: TRBD1
size: -
J: TRBJ2-3
V: TRBV25-1
DNA: TGTGCCAGCGAAGAATACAGGGGAACAGATACGCAGTATTTT
CDR3: CASEEYRGTDTQYF

D: TRBD2
size: once
J: TRBJ2-7
V: TRBV29-1
DNA: TGCAGCGTCAAGCGGGGTACCTACGAGCAGTACTTC
CDR3: CSVKRGTYEQYF

D: TRBD1
size: -
J: TRBJ2-2
V: TRBV6-5
DNA: TGTGCCAGCAGTGTCGACAGGGGATCAACCGGGGAGCTGTTTTTT
CDR3: CASSVDRGSTGELFF

D: TRBD2
size: once
J: TRBJ2-2
V: TRBV5-1
DNA: TGCGCCAGCAAAGTTACTAGCGGGAGTTCAGCCACCGGGGAGCTGTTTTTT
CDR3: CASKVTSGSSATGELFF

D: TRBD2
size: -
J: TRBJ2-3
V: TRBV5-1
DNA: TGCGCCAGCAGCTGGGGGGGACTAGCGGGATGGGCAGATACGCAGTATTTT
CDR3: CASSWGGLAGWADTQYF

D: -
size: -
J: TRBJ2-5
V: TRBV6-6
DNA: TGTGCCAGCAACAAAGGGGGGGGCCCTCAGACCCAGTACTTC
CDR3: CASNKGGGPQTQYF

D: TRBD1
size: few
J: TRBJ2-7
V: TRBV10-3
DNA: TGTGCCATCAGTGGGGACAGGGCAATGAGCTCCTACGAGCAGTACTTC
CDR3: CAISGDRAMSSYEQYF

D: TRBD2
size: -
J: TRBJ2-3
V: TRBV9
DNA: TGTGCCAGCAGCGTAGAGGGAGGGTACGCAGATACGCAGTATTTT
CDR3: CASSVEGGYADTQYF

D: -
size: few
J: TRBJ2-3
V: TRBV7-3
DNA: TGTGCCAGCAGCTTAGCGGCCGGTGGGGATACGCAGTATTTT
CDR3: CASSLAAGGDTQYF

D: -
size: -
J: TRBJ2-3
V: TRBV10-1
DNA: TGCGCCAGCAGTTTCTCTTACACAGATACGCAGTATTTT
CDR3: CASSFSYTDTQYF

D: TRBD1
size: -
J: TRBJ1-1
V: TRBV25-1
DNA: TGTGCCAGCAGTGATGCACCGGGACAGCTCGAAGCTTTCTTT
CDR3: CASSDAPGQLEAFF

D: -
size: -
J: TRBJ1-1
V: TRBV6-5
DNA: TGTGCCAGCATTGGGCCTAAATTCGCTGAAGCTTTCTTT
CDR3: CASIGPKFAEAFF

D: TRBD2
size: -
J: TRBJ2-7
V: TRBV19
DNA: TGTGCCAGTAGTATCTCCTCCTTCCGGGAGGCCTCCTACGAGCAGTACTTC
CDR3: CASSISSFREASYEQYF

D: TRBD2
size: -
J: TRBJ2-5
V: TRBV9
DNA: TGTGCCAGCAGCGTAGGGGGCGCGGGAGGGGCAGAGACCCAGTACTTC
CDR3: CASSVGGAGGAETQYF

D: -
size: -
J: TRBJ2-7
V: TRBV10-3
DNA: TGTGCCATCGGGGCGCAGCCGAAGCTCTACGAGCAGTACTTC
CDR3: CAIGAQPKLYEQYF

D: -
size: -
J: TRBJ2-5
V: TRBV6-6
DNA: TGTGCCAGCAGTTACCAGCGTAAACAGGGCGAAGAGACCCAGTACTTC
CDR3: CASSYQRKQGEETQYF

D: -
size: -
J: TRBJ2-2
V: TRBV5-4
DNA: TGTGCCAGCAGGAAAAGTGGACAAGGATCGAACACCGGGGAGCTGTTTTTT
CDR3: CASRKSGQGSNTGELFF

D: -
size: -
J: TRBJ2-5
V: TRBV7-9
DNA: TGTTCCAGCAGCTTAGAAGGAACTGGCCCAGGGGAGACCCAGTACTTC
CDR3: CSSSLEGTGPGETQYF

D: TRBD2
size: -
J: TRBJ2-7
V: TRBV5-5
DNA: TGTGCCAGCAGCGGGGGACTAGAGACGAGCGAGCAGTACTTC
CDR3: CASSGGLETSEQYF

D: -
size: -
J: TRBJ2-1
V: TRBV6-5
DNA: TGTGCCAGCAGTGCAGACCGGGGCTCCTACAATGAGCAGTTCTTC
CDR3: CASSADRGSYNEQFF

D: TRBD2
size: -
J: TRBJ2-5
V: TRBV28
DNA: TGTGCCAGCAGCTCCCCCGGAGCGGGAGGGCCCCTCCAAGAGACCCAGTACTTC
CDR3: CASSSPGAGGPLQETQYF